The rows below give T cell receptor beta chains drawn from one sample of a study of blood T cell repertoires in COVID-19. The assay was immunoSEQ multiplex PCR, and TCRdb's table has in-frame clones only and misses some. The sample records 150,000 to 200,000 clones, 84% being singletons. Sequencing input: peripheral blood. These receptors were obtained from a woman over 75 with acute or convalescent COVID-19. CDR3s include the opening cysteine and the closing phenylalanine or tryptophan. The D gene is left open where the match is weak. A clone size is listed for some rows: how often the clone was seen (once, few, many), or a class if it is expanded.

TRBV29-1	TRBD1	once	TRBJ1-1	TGCAGCGCCGTAAACGGACAGGGTGACGCTTTCTTT	CSAVNGQGDAFF
TRBV5-1	TRBD1	.	TRBJ1-1	TGCGCCAGCAGCTTGGACAGGGGGGGAAGCACTGAAGCTTTCTTT	CASSLDRGGSTEAFF
TRBV18	.	.	TRBJ2-2	TGTGCCAGCTCACCACCTTGGGCAGGGTGGTCCGGGGAGCTGTTTTTT	CASSPPWAGWSGELFF
TRBV3-1/TRBV3-2	.	.	TRBJ1-2	TGTGCCAGCAGCCAAGTTCAGGGCGGCTACACCTTC	CASSQVQGGYTF
TRBV7-2	TRBD2	.	TRBJ2-1	TGTGCCAGCAGCTCCAATCTAGCGGGATTTTTTTACAATGAGCAGTTCTTC	CASSSNLAGFFYNEQFF
TRBV11-2	TRBD2	.	TRBJ2-5	TGTGCCAGCAGCTATGGACTAGCAAAGACCCAGTACTTC	CASSYGLAKTQYF
TRBV6-1	.	once	TRBJ2-7	TGTGCCAGCAGTGGTAGGACAGATTTCTTCTCCTACGAGCAGTACTTC	CASSGRTDFFSYEQYF
TRBV18	TRBD1	.	TRBJ1-1	TGTGCCAGCTCACCCCGGGACAGGGGTGCTACTGAAGCTTTCTTT	CASSPRDRGATEAFF
TRBV19	TRBD1	.	TRBJ1-1	TGTGCCAGTAGAATGGTTTACAGGGGGCGCGGAGCTTTCTTT	CASRMVYRGRGAFF
TRBV4-1	TRBD1	.	TRBJ1-1	TGCGCCAGCAGCCAATTAGGGGTCAGGGGGATCACTGAAGCTTTCTTT	CASSQLGVRGITEAFF
TRBV20-1	TRBD2	.	TRBJ2-1	TGCAGTGCTAGTTCCCCATTAGCGGGAGTGGTAGGTGAGCAGTTCTTC	CSASSPLAGVVGEQFF
TRBV5-6	TRBD2	.	TRBJ2-7	TGTGCCAGCAGCGCAACCAGCGGGAGTCTTGCCGAGCAGTACTTC	CASSATSGSLAEQYF
TRBV5-8	TRBD1	.	TRBJ1-4	TGTGCCAGCAGCTTGAACCAGGGGGCTAATGAAAAACTGTTTTTT	CASSLNQGANEKLFF
TRBV5-1	.	.	TRBJ2-7	TGCGCCAGCAGCTTGGAAACAGGCTTTGCCCAATTC	CASSLETGFAQF
TRBV7-2	.	.	TRBJ2-6	TGTGCCAGCAGCTTATTCCCGCGAGGGGCCAACGTCCTGACTTTC	CASSLFPRGANVLTF
TRBV6-5	.	.	TRBJ2-1	TGTGCCAGCAAAATGACGCGGACCTACAATGAGCAGTTCTTC	CASKMTRTYNEQFF
TRBV19	.	once	TRBJ1-5	TGTGCCAGTAGTCAGGACAGAAATCAGCCCCAGCATTTT	CASSQDRNQPQHF
TRBV4-2	TRBD1	.	TRBJ1-1	TGTGCCAGCAGCCAAACACAGCTAAGGACAGGGGGCAATGAAGCTTTCTTT	CASSQTQLRTGGNEAFF
TRBV6-6	TRBD1	.	TRBJ2-3	TGTGCCAGCAGTACCACAGGGGGCTCAAGCACAGATACGCAGTATTTT	CASSTTGGSSTDTQYF
TRBV7-2	.	.	TRBJ1-4	TGTGCCAGCAGCCATGACTCCGCCCAAGGTTTGCAAAAACTGTTTTTT	CASSHDSAQGLQKLFF
TRBV7-3	.	few	TRBJ2-1	TGTGCCAGCAGCTTAGACGCGGCTCTGTACAATGAGCAGTTCTTC	CASSLDAALYNEQFF
TRBV28	.	.	TRBJ1-2	TGTGCCAGCAGTAAACCGGTCGGCAGGGTAGTAGGCTACACCTTC	CASSKPVGRVVGYTF
TRBV27	TRBD1	.	TRBJ2-3	TGTGCCAGCAGTGGGGACAGGGGGCGCGATACGCAGTATTTT	CASSGDRGRDTQYF
TRBV7-8	TRBD1	.	TRBJ2-7	TGTGCCAGCAGCCCCTGGGGACAGAACTACGAGCAGTACTTC	CASSPWGQNYEQYF
TRBV19	.	.	TRBJ2-3	TGTGCCAGTAGTATCCAGGCGGGGGCGGATACGCAGTATTTT	CASSIQAGADTQYF
TRBV4-1	TRBD1	.	TRBJ2-5	TGCGCCAGCAGCCAAGAGACAGGGAGAAAGACCCAGTACTTC	CASSQETGRKTQYF
TRBV5-4	TRBD1	.	TRBJ1-4	TGTGCCAGCAGCTCGGACAGGTCTACTAATGAAAAACTGTTTTTT	CASSSDRSTNEKLFF
TRBV29-1	TRBD1	.	TRBJ2-5	TGCAGCTATAGGAACAGGGGCCTTTGGGAGACCCAGTACTTC	CSYRNRGLWETQYF
TRBV30	.	.	TRBJ1-5	TGTGCCTGGAGTGTAGGACTGAGCAATCAGCCCCAGCATTTT	CAWSVGLSNQPQHF
TRBV12-3/TRBV12-4	TRBD1	.	TRBJ1-1	TGTGCCAGCAGTGGGGACAGTCGGACTGAAGCTTTCTTT	CASSGDSRTEAFF
TRBV3-1/TRBV3-2	TRBD2	.	TRBJ2-7	TGTGCCAGCAGCCAAGCGACTAGCGGGACTGGAGCCTACGAGCAGTACTTC	CASSQATSGTGAYEQYF
TRBV28	TRBD1	few	TRBJ1-4	TGTGCCAGCAGTGGGACAGACGAAAATCTGTTTTTT	CASSGTDENLFF
TRBV10-3	TRBD1	.	TRBJ2-7	TGTGCCATCACCCGGGACAGCTCCTACGAGCAGTACTTC	CAITRDSSYEQYF
TRBV3-1/TRBV3-2	TRBD1	.	TRBJ2-7	TGTGCCAGCCGGGACAGGGATCTAGTCCTAGACTACGAGCAGTACTTC	CASRDRDLVLDYEQYF
TRBV2	TRBD1	.	TRBJ1-2	TGTGCCAGCAGCAGAACAGGGGGCTTTGGCTACACCTTC	CASSRTGGFGYTF
TRBV7-2	.	.	TRBJ2-7	TGTGCCAGCAGCTTAGGACAGGACTACGAGCAGTACTTC	CASSLGQDYEQYF
TRBV5-4	TRBD1	.	TRBJ1-1	TGTGCCAGCAGTCTTACAGGGGGTTATGGACCCATGAACACTGAAGCTTTCTTT	CASSLTGGYGPMNTEAFF
TRBV11-2	TRBD1	.	TRBJ2-1	TGTGCCAGCAGCTTAGAAGGGACAGCTTACAATGAGCAGTTCTTC	CASSLEGTAYNEQFF
TRBV20-1	.	.	TRBJ2-3	TGCAGTGGAGGGACTGCGGATACGCAGTATTTT	CSGGTADTQYF
TRBV6-2/TRBV6-3	.	.	TRBJ1-1	TGTGCCAGCAGTCAGCAGAGACAAAGAGAAGCTTTCTTT	CASSQQRQREAFF
TRBV18	.	.	TRBJ2-5	TGTGCCAGCTCAAAGGCCGGGGAGACCCAGTACTTC	CASSKAGETQYF
TRBV27	.	.	TRBJ1-5	TGTGCCAGCAGCAGGGTTAGCAATCAGCCCCAGCATTTT	CASSRVSNQPQHF
TRBV7-9	.	.	TRBJ2-1	TGTGCCAGCAGCTTAAACACCCACAATGAGCAGTTCTTC	CASSLNTHNEQFF
TRBV15	TRBD1	.	TRBJ2-7	TGTGCCACCAGCAGAGCTATTGGGTTGACAGGGACGACCTACGAGCAGTACTTC	CATSRAIGLTGTTYEQYF
TRBV9	TRBD2	.	TRBJ2-3	TGTGCCAGCAGCGTAGGACTAGCGGGGGGTCGCACAGATACGCAGTATTTT	CASSVGLAGGRTDTQYF
TRBV3-1/TRBV3-2	.	.	TRBJ1-4	TGTGCCAGCAGCCTCCTACAGGAAAAACTGTTTTTT	CASSLLQEKLFF
TRBV28	.	.	TRBJ2-2	TGTGCCAGCAATTCGGGGAAGCCGGGGGAGCTGTTTTTT	CASNSGKPGELFF
TRBV19	TRBD1	.	TRBJ1-1	TGTGCCAGTAGTGTGCGACAGGGGACTGAAGCTTTCTTT	CASSVRQGTEAFF
TRBV19	TRBD2	few	TRBJ2-4	TGTGCCAGTAGTACTAGCGGGAGAGGGGAAAAAAATTCTCGGTTGTACTTC	CASSTSGRGEKNSRLYF